The 26 T cell receptor beta chains listed next were all sequenced from one sample in a study of PD-1 blockade in classical Hodgkin lymphoma. After autologous stem cell transplantation all patients relapsed, and prior brentuximab vedotin exposure differed between cohorts. Repertoires were generated with immunoSEQ multiplex PCR, while TCRdb's copy carries only in-frame clones and drops some. The sample holds some 96,000 clones, over 85% seen once. Sequencing used peripheral blood mononuclear cells (PBMCs), obtained at baseline. The receptors come from a human donor with classical Hodgkin lymphoma.

This clone appeared once. The V call is TRBV6-5, the J call TRBJ2-2, with D maybe TRBD1 (6 bases). The CDR3 loop spans 15 amino acids. Trimming took off 5 bases at V and 2 bases at J, with 12 bases between the two ends. CDR1 and CDR2 from the germline V gene are MNHEY and SVGAGI. The CDR3 bases are TGTGCCAGCAGTACTACAGGGTCCAACACCGGGGAGCTGTTTTTT. It specifies CASSTTGSNTGELFF.

The J gene is TRBJ2-5, the V gene TRBV29-1, with D unclear. With 7 bases removed from V and 5 bases from J, the gap between germline ends came to 20 bases. The CDR3 is 14 residues long. From germline, CDR1 is SQVTM and CDR2 ANQGSEA. CDR3 in DNA: TGCAGCGGCGCGGAAACCGGGCTTACGGAGACCCAGTACTTC. This gives the protein CSGAETGLTETQYF.

This chain joins TRBV5-4 and TRBJ2-7; D ambiguous. Germline assignment: CDR1 SGHNT and CDR2 YYREEE (reference sequence). Trimming stripped 3 bases from V and 4 bases from J, with 8 bases between. This CDR3 comprises 12 residues. CDR3 coding DNA: TGTGCCAGCAGCTCCCCCGGGTACGAGCAGTACTTC. Amino acid sequence: CASSSPGYEQYF.

This chain joins TRBV6-6 and TRBJ1-1; D is undetermined. The CDR3 runs to 14 residues. Germline assignment: CDR1 MNHNY and CDR2 SVGAGI (reference sequence). V was shortened by 7 bases and J by 4 bases, with 16 bases between the two germline ends. CDR3 in amino acids: CASNTKDGGTEAFF. The CDR3 DNA reads as TGTGCCAGCAACACGAAGGACGGTGGCACTGAAGCTTTCTTT.

The chain uses TRBV6-5 and TRBJ2-3; no definite D call. The CDR3 contains 14 residues. CDR1 is MNHEY, CDR2 SVGAGI, per germline. V lost 3 bases, J lost 5 bases, and 12 bases lay in between. CDR3 coding DNA: TGTGCCAGCAGTTATAGAAAAGCTGAAGATACGCAGTATTTT. Protein sequence: CASSYRKAEDTQYF.

The chain combines TRBV19 with TRBJ2-6; 10 bases line up with TRBD1. Germline V gene lookup returns CDR1 LNHDA and CDR2 SQIVND (reference sequence). V shed 2 bases and J 0 bases; nucleotides not matched to a gene: 7. The CDR3 is 19 amino acids. The CDR3 DNA reads as TGTGCCAGTAGTATATTACCGGGACAGGGGTTCTCTGGGGCCAACGTCCTGACTTTC. Encoded protein: CASSILPGQGFSGANVLTF.

In its sample, this clone was seen once. The V call is TRBV11-2, the J call TRBJ2-5; the D is unclear. The CDR3 runs to 11 residues. Germline CDR1 and CDR2: SGHAT and FQNNGV. V lost 2 bases and J 7 bases, leaving 5 bases between the germline ends. The CDR3 DNA is TGTGCCAGCAGCTTACTGGGGACCCAGTACTTC. It codes for CASSLLGTQYF.

V gene TRBV5-1 combines with J gene TRBJ2-7; 8 bases are a match to TRBD1. The V and J ends lost 0 bases and 4 bases, in that order; junction bases with no gene match: 3. The CDR3 is 14 amino acids. Germline CDR1 and CDR2: SGHRS and YFSETQ. The CDR3 loop reads CASSLAGGWYEQYF. CDR3 DNA sequence: TGCGCCAGCAGCTTGGCAGGGGGCTGGTACGAGCAGTACTTC.

The rearrangement links TRBV7-6 to TRBJ2-5; 8 nucleotides match TRBD1. Judging by the DNA end, TRBJ2-7 fits better; the J call may be wrong. The germline V gene encodes CDR1 SGHVS and CDR2 FNYEAQ. This CDR3 spans 15 amino acids. The CDR3 nucleotides are TGTGCCAGCAGCACAGTAGGGACAGGCCTCTACGAGCAGTACTTC. Its protein product is CASSTVGTGLYEQYF.

This chain's CDR3 is CASSLDLIGQGARGTKNIQYF. The CDR3, as DNA: TGTGCCAGCAGCTTAGACTTAATCGGGCAGGGGGCGAGGGGGACGAAAAACATTCAGTACTTC. The chain is built from TRBV7-8 and TRBJ2-4, with 8 positions matching TRBD1. The CDR3 sequence is 21 residues long. Germline lookup yields CDR1 SGHVS and CDR2 FQNEAQ. Trimming removed 1 base from V and 4 bases from J; junction bases left unmatched: 21.

This chain links TRBV10-2 with TRBJ1-4; D gene ambiguous. Between the trimmed V and J ends, which lost 5 bases and 4 bases, there was a span of 8 bases. From germline, CDR1 is WSHSY and CDR2 SAAADI. The CDR3 is 13 residues long. Here the CDR3 reads CASSRGYNEKLFF. The CDR3 DNA reads as TGCGCCAGCAGTCGGGGATATAATGAAAAACTGTTTTTT.

The V gene is TRBV6-5, the J gene TRBJ2-2, with D unclear. CDR1 and CDR2 (germline): MNHEY, SVGAGI. This CDR3 spans 14 amino acids. V lost 2 bases and J lost 4, with 8 bases in between. CDR3 DNA: TGTGCCAGCAGTTACCTTGACTCCACCGGGGAGCTGTTTTTT. It encodes CASSYLDSTGELFF.

This chain links TRBV30 with TRBJ2-1, with TRBD2 matching over 11 bases. CDR3 length: 19 amino acids. CDR1 is GTSNPN and CDR2 is SVGIG in the germline V gene (reference sequence). V lost 7 bases, J lost 0 bases, and 17 bases stayed unmatched. CDR3: CASRLTSGIRQSSYNEQFF. The DNA of the CDR3 is TGTGCCTCCCGTTTGACTAGCGGGATCCGGCAGAGCTCCTACAATGAGCAGTTCTTC. The full variable domain, rest sourced from reference TRBV30 and TRBJ2-1, is SQTIHQWPATLVQPVGSPLSLECTVEGTSNPNLYWYRQAAGRGLQLLFYSVGIGQISSEVPQNLSASRPQDRQFILSSKKLLLSDSGFYLCASRLTSGIRQSSYNEQFFGPGTRLTVL.

The V and J genes are TRBV9 and TRBJ2-3, with no clear D. With 4 bases removed from V and 2 bases from J, the gap between germline ends came to 14 bases. Germline V gives CDR1 SGDLS, CDR2 YYNGEE. The CDR3 consists of 15 residues. CDR3 DNA: TGTGCCAGCAGCTCTGGGGTGGGATTCACAGATACGCAGTATTTT. This encodes CASSSGVGFTDTQYF.

This clone has only one observation. The genes are TRBV28 and TRBJ1-2; 7 bases match TRBD1. With V trimmed by 2 bases and J by 0 bases, 6 bases remained unmatched. The CDR3 has 16 residues. CDR1 and CDR2 from the germline V gene are MDHEN and SYDVKM. The CDR3 reads CASSLDRAPSNYGYTF. As DNA, the CDR3 is TGTGCCAGCAGTTTAGACAGGGCTCCCTCTAACTATGGCTACACCTTC.

A word on this clone: This same CDR3 is encoded by further DNA sequences in the sample. The rearrangement links TRBV6-5 to TRBJ1-5, with a possible D match to TRBD1 (5 bases). V was shortened by 0 bases and J by 2 bases, with 8 bases between the two germline ends. This CDR3 has 15 amino acids. Germline V CDR1 and CDR2: MNHEY, SVGAGI. This CDR3 reads CASSYSGAGNQPQHF. The CDR3 coding sequence is TGTGCCAGCAGTTACTCTGGGGCGGGCAATCAGCCCCAGCATTTT.

This chain uses TRBV5-1 with TRBJ2-7, with TRBD1 matching 7 bases. J was trimmed by 0 bases and V by 4 bases; bases with no gene match: 7. The germline V gene encodes CDR1 SGHRS and CDR2 YFSETQ. The CDR3 has 15 amino acids. In DNA form, the CDR3 reads TGCGCCAGCAGCCCGACAGGGAGAAGCTCCTACGAGCAGTACTTC. It is translated as CASSPTGRSSYEQYF.

The V call is TRBV5-1, the J call TRBJ2-7; D perhaps matches TRBD2 (6 bases). V lost 1 base and J lost 5, with 13 bases in between. The germline gives CDR1 SGHRS, CDR2 YFSETQ. The CDR3 has 14 residues. The CDR3 protein is CASSLRGPSDEQYF. The CDR3 bases are TGCGCCAGCAGCTTGAGGGGACCTAGCGACGAGCAGTACTTC.

The V and J genes are TRBV10-3 and TRBJ2-3; the D is unclear. The V end was cut by 0 bases, the J end by 6 bases, with 7 bases between. Germline CDR1 is ENHRY and CDR2 is SYGVKD. The CDR3 sequence is 13 residues long. The chain's CDR3 is CAISESRWDTQYF. The CDR3 DNA reads TGTGCCATCAGTGAGTCTCGCTGGGATACGCAGTATTTT.

The gene calls are TRBV7-6 and TRBJ2-1; D tentatively reads TRBD1 or TRBD2 (7 bases each). This CDR3 comprises 15 residues. Germline CDR1 and CDR2: SGHVS and FNYEAQ. Trimming took 5 bases from V and 0 from J, leaving 11 bases between them. CDR3 sequence reads: CASSQGGSSYNEQFF. CDR3 nucleotide sequence: TGTGCCAGCAGCCAGGGGGGGAGCTCCTACAATGAGCAGTTCTTC.

This chain connects TRBV9 to TRBJ2-7, with TRBD2 matching 7 bases. The J segment lost 4 bases and the V segment lost 3 bases, leaving 7 bases of the junction unmatched. Germline V gene lookup returns CDR1 SGDLS and CDR2 YYNGEE. This CDR3 contains 14 residues. CDR3 DNA sequence: TGTGCCAGCAGCGCGGGACTAAAGGGGTACGAGCAGTACTTC. It yields the protein CASSAGLKGYEQYF.

The chain combines TRBV7-2 with TRBJ1-1; D ambiguous. This CDR3 has 14 residues. CDR1 and CDR2 from the germline V gene are SGHTA and FQGNSA. V lost 1 base and J lost 4, with 10 bases in between. Here the CDR3 reads CASSLEVDPTEAFF. The DNA of the CDR3 is TGTGCCAGCAGCTTAGAGGTAGATCCCACTGAAGCTTTCTTT.

V usage is TRBV7-9 and J usage is TRBJ1-1, with 8 positions matching TRBD1. V trimming: 4 bases; J trimming: 1 base; junction bases outside the gene matches: 5. Germline V gene lookup returns CDR1 SEHNR and CDR2 FQNEAQ (reference sequence). The CDR3 extends over 15 amino acids. The CDR3 sequence: CASSSPGTGNTEAFF. CDR3 nucleotides: TGTGCCAGCAGCTCTCCCGGGACAGGGAACACTGAAGCTTTCTTT.

The chain combines TRBV2 with TRBJ1-1; no clear D gene. Germline assignment: CDR1 SNHLY and CDR2 FYNNEI. Trimming shortened V by 10 bases and J by 2 bases, and 8 bases separated the two germline ends. This CDR3 is 11 amino acids long. For the CDR3, the DNA is TGTGCCATCATGGACAACACTGAAGCTTTCTTT. Amino acid sequence: CAIMDNTEAFF.

V is TRBV6-1 and J is TRBJ1-1; 7 nucleotides match TRBD1. J was trimmed by 5 bases and V by 6 bases; bases with no gene match: 6. CDR3 length equals 13 residues. CDR1 is MNHNS and CDR2 is SASEGT in the germline V gene. The CDR3 sequence is CASRGQLGTEAFF. DNA of the CDR3: TGTGCCAGCAGGGGACAGCTGGGGACTGAAGCTTTCTTT.

This clone was recorded only once. V is TRBV12-5 and J is TRBJ2-1; 9 bases fit TRBD1. The V and J ends lost 7 bases and 6 bases, in that order; junction bases with no gene match: 7. The CDR3 consists of 14 residues. Germline V gene sequence: CDR1 LGHNT, CDR2 FRNRAP. The CDR3 reads CASEGQGWRNEQFF. The CDR3 DNA follows: TGTGCTAGTGAAGGACAGGGGTGGCGCAATGAGCAGTTCTTC.